This is a list of T cell receptor beta chains from one sample in a study of CD8+ T cells in alopecia areata. TCRdb's table, derived via immunoSEQ multiplex PCR, lists solely in-frame clones and lacks some. This sample carries 150,000 or so clones, more than 45% of them seen once, and the ten largest clones take less than 8%. Sequencing used CD4+ T cells sorted from blood. The source of these receptors is a human donor with alopecia areata. CDR3s include the opening cysteine and the closing phenylalanine or tryptophan.

j_call: TRBJ1-1
v_call: TRBV30
cdr3_aa: CAWIRGQAFF

j_call: TRBJ2-3
v_call: TRBV9
cdr3_aa: CASSVWSGGSPDTQYF

j_call: TRBJ1-5
v_call: TRBV29-1
cdr3_aa: CSAMDGVNQPQHF

j_call: TRBJ2-7
v_call: TRBV29-1
cdr3_aa: CSVVVDREPAHF

j_call: TRBJ2-2
v_call: TRBV29-1
cdr3_aa: CSVDGGAPGGELFF

j_call: TRBJ1-1
v_call: TRBV29-1
cdr3_aa: CSGRRGQNTEAFF

j_call: TRBJ2-3
v_call: TRBV18
cdr3_aa: CASSPLGQEVDTQYF

j_call: TRBJ1-2
v_call: TRBV14
cdr3_aa: CASSRNWTPNGYTF

j_call: TRBJ2-2
v_call: TRBV10-3
cdr3_aa: CASNRRDDTGELFF

j_call: TRBJ2-1
v_call: TRBV29-1
cdr3_aa: CSVERLDNEQFF

j_call: TRBJ2-5
v_call: TRBV7-9
cdr3_aa: CASSPGQGLVETQYF

j_call: TRBJ1-4
v_call: TRBV29-1
cdr3_aa: CSGTGQGDEKLFF

j_call: TRBJ1-1
v_call: TRBV6-6
cdr3_aa: CATFGVNTEAFF

j_call: TRBJ2-5
v_call: TRBV6-6
cdr3_aa: CASSYWGWETQYF

j_call: TRBJ2-4
v_call: TRBV5-1
cdr3_aa: CASSLDGGTNIQYF

j_call: TRBJ1-5
v_call: TRBV6-1
cdr3_aa: CASSEVGWTGNQPQHF

j_call: TRBJ2-1
v_call: TRBV7-9
cdr3_aa: CASSFSNEQFF

j_call: TRBJ1-5
v_call: TRBV7-2
cdr3_aa: CASSWDKSYQPQHF

j_call: TRBJ1-4
v_call: TRBV7-9
cdr3_aa: CASSYDRVYEKLFF

j_call: TRBJ2-7
v_call: TRBV29-1
cdr3_aa: CSAVSGKDEQYF

j_call: TRBJ1-1
v_call: TRBV29-1
cdr3_aa: CSVETSGRGTEAFF

j_call: TRBJ2-1
v_call: TRBV5-1
cdr3_aa: CASSAGGLGQYNEQFF

j_call: TRBJ1-2
v_call: TRBV18
cdr3_aa: CASSRGQGPGYTF

j_call: TRBJ2-1
v_call: TRBV28
cdr3_aa: CASSLGRGTSYNEQFF

j_call: TRBJ1-5
v_call: TRBV15
cdr3_aa: CATSRDQQLEPQHF

j_call: TRBJ2-5
v_call: TRBV29-1
cdr3_aa: CSVELKETQYF

j_call: TRBJ2-5
v_call: TRBV6-6
cdr3_aa: CASSYPSTQETQYF

j_call: TRBJ2-3
v_call: TRBV28
cdr3_aa: CASSPRGEGGTDTQYF

j_call: TRBJ1-1
v_call: TRBV7-9
cdr3_aa: CASSLDLMNTEAFF

j_call: TRBJ2-3
v_call: TRBV7-2
cdr3_aa: CASSPSGLAGGSQYF

j_call: TRBJ2-2
v_call: TRBV14
cdr3_aa: CASSQDSRLAGENTGELFF

j_call: TRBJ2-5
v_call: TRBV29-1
cdr3_aa: CSVGRRGGGETQYF

j_call: TRBJ2-5
v_call: TRBV28
cdr3_aa: CASRMTGVETQYF

j_call: TRBJ1-2
v_call: TRBV9
cdr3_aa: CASSPRLGGGYTF

j_call: TRBJ2-2
v_call: TRBV5-1
cdr3_aa: CASSLTGNTGELFF

j_call: TRBJ2-5
v_call: TRBV10-3
cdr3_aa: CAISLTGIPETQYF

j_call: TRBJ1-1
v_call: TRBV5-1
cdr3_aa: CASSPGRVNTEAFF

j_call: TRBJ2-3
v_call: TRBV29-1
cdr3_aa: CSVTEGYATDTQYF

j_call: TRBJ2-5
v_call: TRBV27
cdr3_aa: CASSLYGTRSGETQYF

j_call: TRBJ2-1
v_call: TRBV29-1
cdr3_aa: CSVDDFGTSIWNEQFF

j_call: TRBJ2-1
v_call: TRBV5-1
cdr3_aa: CASGLEIGNEQFF

j_call: TRBJ1-1
v_call: TRBV5-1
cdr3_aa: CASSFGQLNTEAFF

j_call: TRBJ2-1
v_call: TRBV28
cdr3_aa: CASSSAGTSAFDEQFF

j_call: TRBJ2-1
v_call: TRBV9
cdr3_aa: CASRRGQPNNEQFF

j_call: TRBJ2-4
v_call: TRBV11-2
cdr3_aa: CASSNLRLAGGKNIQYF

j_call: TRBJ1-2
v_call: TRBV6-6
cdr3_aa: CASSLIANYGYTF

j_call: TRBJ2-1
v_call: TRBV2
cdr3_aa: CASRTGLAGSHEQFF

j_call: TRBJ2-1
v_call: TRBV7-3
cdr3_aa: CASSRALTGDNEQFF

j_call: TRBJ2-5
v_call: TRBV29-1
cdr3_aa: CSVGDQETQYF

j_call: TRBJ2-1
v_call: TRBV30
cdr3_aa: CAWSVLIGLAGVYGEQFF

j_call: TRBJ1-2
v_call: TRBV9
cdr3_aa: CASSPYTGIAGYTF

j_call: TRBJ2-1
v_call: TRBV19
cdr3_aa: CASSIGLVSGSYNEQFF